The clone carrying this T cell receptor (beta chain) was detected many times. Its matching antigen is unknown. Genomic DNA served as the source from which two-round multiplex PCR generated TCR beta CDR3 amplicons. First-round PCR employed TRBV- and TRBJ-specific primers for each gene. TCRdb itself ran the multiplex PCR reads through MiXCR, one entry per CDR3 protein. This table has more than 9,500 distinct CDR3 sequences, around 40% appearing once. CDR3 length: 16 residues. From germline, CDR1 is SGHTA and CDR2 FQGTGA. The data originate from a study of prognosis after radiotherapy for stage I lung cancer. Overall study: Considered medically inoperable were all of the patients with non-small cell lung cancer. General study findings and limits: Among patients who developed distant metastases, Shannon entropy after stereotactic body radiation therapy was lower. Determination of whether the expanded TCR clones were tumor-specific was not performed.

The sequence was collected from a donor aged 50 or older with non-small cell lung cancer. This chain links TRBV7-3 with TRBJ2-2, with TRBD2 matching 9 bases. The starting material was PBMCs, obtained before or after stereotactic body radiation therapy (not recorded which). Here the CDR3 reads CSPMEGWLAGIRELFF. The CDR3 DNA is TGTTCCCCGATGGAGGGGTGGCTAGCGGGAATCCGGGAGCTGTTTTTT.